This entry concerns a single T cell receptor beta chain. Its target is unknown. This CDR3 spans 15 amino acids. CDR1 and CDR2 (germline): SGHRS, YFSETQ. V gave up 0 bases and J gave up 5 bases, with 14 bases separating them. The method was immunoSEQ multiplex PCR; TCRdb's version includes in-frame clones alone and lacks a portion of them. In the table there are 40,000 or so clones, approximately 85% of which are singletons. These data are taken from a study of CD4 T cells in relation to SARS-CoV-2 and coronaviruses. Overall study: Convalescent patients were 7 or 8 males and 4 females; two were Hispanic. Study results and caveats: Crossreactivity was assessed only for spike protein, not other viral proteins.

What was sequenced was memory CD4+ T cells from PBMCs. The chain joins TRBV5-1 to TRBJ1-1; TRBD1 is a possible D gene (5 bases). This TCR came from an adult with COVID-19. The CDR3 is CASSLDPGLMTEAFF. The CDR3 DNA reads as TGCGCCAGCAGCTTGGACCCGGGACTAATGACTGAAGCTTTCTTT.